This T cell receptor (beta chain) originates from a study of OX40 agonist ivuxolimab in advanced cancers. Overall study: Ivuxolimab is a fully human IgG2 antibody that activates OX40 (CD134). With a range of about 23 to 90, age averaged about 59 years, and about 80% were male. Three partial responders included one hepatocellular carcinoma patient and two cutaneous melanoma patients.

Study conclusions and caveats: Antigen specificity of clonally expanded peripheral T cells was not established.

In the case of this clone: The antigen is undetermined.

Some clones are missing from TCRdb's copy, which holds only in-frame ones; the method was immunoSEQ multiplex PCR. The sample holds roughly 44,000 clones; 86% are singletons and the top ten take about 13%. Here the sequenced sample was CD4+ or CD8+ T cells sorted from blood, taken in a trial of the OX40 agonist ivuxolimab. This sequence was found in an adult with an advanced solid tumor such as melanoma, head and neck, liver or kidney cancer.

Here the CDR3 DNA reads TGTGCCACCAGCAGTCGTGGGATCTCCTACGAGCAGTACTTC. This codes for CATSSRGISYEQYF. The chain combines TRBV15 with TRBJ2-7; D call uncertain. The germline V and J ends were trimmed by 3 bases and 0 bases, with 9 bases remaining between them. Germline-derived CDR1 and CDR2 are LNHNV and YYDKDF (reference sequence). The CDR3 is 14 amino acids.